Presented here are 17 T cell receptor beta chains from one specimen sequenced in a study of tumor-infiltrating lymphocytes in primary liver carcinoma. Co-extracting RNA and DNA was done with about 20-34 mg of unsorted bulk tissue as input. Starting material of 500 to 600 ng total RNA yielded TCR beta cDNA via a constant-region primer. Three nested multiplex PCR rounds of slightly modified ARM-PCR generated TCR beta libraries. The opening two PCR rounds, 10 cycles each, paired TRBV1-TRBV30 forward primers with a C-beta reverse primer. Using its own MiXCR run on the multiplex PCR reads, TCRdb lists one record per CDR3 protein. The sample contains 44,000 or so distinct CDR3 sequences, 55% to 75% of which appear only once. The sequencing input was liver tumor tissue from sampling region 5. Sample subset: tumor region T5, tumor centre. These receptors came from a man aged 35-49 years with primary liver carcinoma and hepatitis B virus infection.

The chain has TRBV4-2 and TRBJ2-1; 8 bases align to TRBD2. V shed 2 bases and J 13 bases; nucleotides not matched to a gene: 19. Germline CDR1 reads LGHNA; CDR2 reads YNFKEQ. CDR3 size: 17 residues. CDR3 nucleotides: TGTGCCAGCAGCCAAAGTGAACTAGCGGAGCCCCCCTGTGACCAGTTCTTC. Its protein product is CASSQSELAEPPCDQFF.

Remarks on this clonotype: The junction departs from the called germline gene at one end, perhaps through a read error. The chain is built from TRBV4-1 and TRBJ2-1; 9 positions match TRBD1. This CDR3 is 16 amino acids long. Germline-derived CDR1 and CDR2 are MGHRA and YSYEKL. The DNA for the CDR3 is TGTGCCAGCAACCGCGGACAGGGGCCTCTCTACAATGAGCAGTTCTTC. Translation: CASNRGQGPLYNEQFF.

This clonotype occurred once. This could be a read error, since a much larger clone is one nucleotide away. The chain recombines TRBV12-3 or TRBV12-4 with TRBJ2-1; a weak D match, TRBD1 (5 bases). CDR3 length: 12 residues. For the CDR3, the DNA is TGTGCCGGCAGTTTCATACAGGATGAGCAGTTCTTC. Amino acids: CAGSFIQDEQFF.

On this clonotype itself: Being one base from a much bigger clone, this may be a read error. CDR3 protein: CASSDGSEDSQPLHF. The CDR3 DNA reads as TGTGCCAGCAGCGACGGGTCCGAGGATAGTCAGCCCCTGCATTTT. This rearrangement joins TRBV7-8 to TRBJ1-5; D is undetermined. The CDR3 covers 15 residues. Germline assignment: CDR1 SGHVS and CDR2 FQNEAQ. Using reference TRBV7-8 and TRBJ1-5 for the parts outside the CDR3, the full variable domain is GAGVSQSPRYKVAKRGQDVALRCDPISGHVSLFWYQQALGQGPEFLTYFQNEAQLDKSGLPSDRFFAERPEGSVSTLKIQRTQQEDSAVYLCASSDGSEDSQPLHFGDGTRLSIL.

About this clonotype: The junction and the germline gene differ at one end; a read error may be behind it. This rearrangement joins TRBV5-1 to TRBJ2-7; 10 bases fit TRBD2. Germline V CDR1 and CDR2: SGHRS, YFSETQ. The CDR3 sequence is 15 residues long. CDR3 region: CACSLTSGQANEQYF. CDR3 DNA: TGCGCCTGCAGCTTGACTAGCGGGCAGGCCAACGAGCAGTACTTC.

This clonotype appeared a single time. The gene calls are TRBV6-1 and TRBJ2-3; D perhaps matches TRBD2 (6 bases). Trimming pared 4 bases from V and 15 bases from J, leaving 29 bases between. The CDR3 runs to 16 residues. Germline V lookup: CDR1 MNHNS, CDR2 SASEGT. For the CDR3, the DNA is TGTGCCAGCAGTGCCACAAGGTCGGAGGGGTGGGATACGCGATATTTT. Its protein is CASSATRSEGWDTRYF.

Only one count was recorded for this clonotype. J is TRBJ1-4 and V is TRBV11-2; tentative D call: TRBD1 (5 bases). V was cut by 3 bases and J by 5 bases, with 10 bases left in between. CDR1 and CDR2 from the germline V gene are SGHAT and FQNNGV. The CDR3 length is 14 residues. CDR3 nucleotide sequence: TGTGCCAGCAGCTTTAGGGGCCCCAATGAAAAACTGTTTTTT. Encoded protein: CASSFRGPNEKLFF. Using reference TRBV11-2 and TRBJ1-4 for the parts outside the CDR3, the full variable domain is EAGVAQSPRYKIIEKRQSVAFWCNPISGHATLYWYQQILGQGPKLLIQFQNNGVVDDSQLPKDRFSAERLKGVDSTLKIQPAKLEDSAVYLCASSFRGPNEKLFFGSGTQLSVL.

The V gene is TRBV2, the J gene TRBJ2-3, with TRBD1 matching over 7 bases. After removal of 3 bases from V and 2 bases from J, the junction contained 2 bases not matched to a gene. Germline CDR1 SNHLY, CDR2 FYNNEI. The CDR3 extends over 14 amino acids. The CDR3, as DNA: TGTGCCAGCAGTGAGCAGGGGGACACAGATACGCAGTATTTT. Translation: CASSEQGDTDTQYF.

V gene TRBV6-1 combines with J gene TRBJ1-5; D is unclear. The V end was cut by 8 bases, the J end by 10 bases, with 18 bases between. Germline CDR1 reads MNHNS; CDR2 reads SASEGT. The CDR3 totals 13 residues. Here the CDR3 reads CASCDTSDVPQHF. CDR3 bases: TGTGCCAGCTGCGATACAAGTGACGTCCCCCAGCATTTT.

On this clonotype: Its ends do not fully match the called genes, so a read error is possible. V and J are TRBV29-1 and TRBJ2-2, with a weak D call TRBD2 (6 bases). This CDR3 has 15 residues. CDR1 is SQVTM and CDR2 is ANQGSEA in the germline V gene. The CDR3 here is CSVEDATGAPVELFF. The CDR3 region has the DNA TGCAGTGTTGAAGACGCAACGGGAGCCCCCGTGGAGCTGTTTTTT.

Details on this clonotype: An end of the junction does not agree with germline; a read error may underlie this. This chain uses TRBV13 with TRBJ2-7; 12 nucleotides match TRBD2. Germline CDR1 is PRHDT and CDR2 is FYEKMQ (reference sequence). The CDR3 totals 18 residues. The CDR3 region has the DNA TGTACCAGCAGCGCCCCGGGACTAGCGGGTCTTAGCTCCTACGAGCAGTATTTC. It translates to CTSSAPGLAGLSSYEQYF.

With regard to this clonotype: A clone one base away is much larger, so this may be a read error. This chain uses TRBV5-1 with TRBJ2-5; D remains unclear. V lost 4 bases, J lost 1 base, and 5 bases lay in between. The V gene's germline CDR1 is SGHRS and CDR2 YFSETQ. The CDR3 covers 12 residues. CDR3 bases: TGCGCCAGCAGCCGGTTCCAAGAGACCCAGTACTTC. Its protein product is CASSRFQETQYF. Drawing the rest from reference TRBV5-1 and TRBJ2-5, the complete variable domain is KAGVTQTPRYLIKTRGQQVTLSCSPISGHRSVSWYQQTPGQGLQFLFEYFSETQRNKGNFPGRFSGRQFSNSRSEMNVSTLELGDSALYLCASSRFQETQYFGPGTRLLVL.

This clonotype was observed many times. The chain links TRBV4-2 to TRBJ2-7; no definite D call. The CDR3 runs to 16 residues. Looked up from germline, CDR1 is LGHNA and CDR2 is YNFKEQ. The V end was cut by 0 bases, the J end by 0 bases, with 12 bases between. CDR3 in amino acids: CASSQEFRASSYEQYF. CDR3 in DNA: TGTGCCAGCAGCCAAGAGTTCCGCGCTAGCTCCTACGAGCAGTACTTC.

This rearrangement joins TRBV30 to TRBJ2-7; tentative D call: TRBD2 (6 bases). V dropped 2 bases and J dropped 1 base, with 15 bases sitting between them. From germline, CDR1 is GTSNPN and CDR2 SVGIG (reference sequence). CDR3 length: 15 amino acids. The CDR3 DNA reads TGTGCCTGGAGTCCATGGACGGGAGTTTCCTACGAGCAGTACTTC. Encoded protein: CAWSPWTGVSYEQYF.

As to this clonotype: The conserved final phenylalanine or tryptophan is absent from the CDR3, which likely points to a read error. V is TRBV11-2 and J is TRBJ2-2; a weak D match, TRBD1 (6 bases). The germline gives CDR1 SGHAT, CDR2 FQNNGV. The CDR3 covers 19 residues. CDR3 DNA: TGTGCCAGTAGCTTAGATCGAGGGGGAGTGCTCCCGAACACCGGGGAGCTGTTTTCT. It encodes CASSLDRGGVLPNTGELFS.

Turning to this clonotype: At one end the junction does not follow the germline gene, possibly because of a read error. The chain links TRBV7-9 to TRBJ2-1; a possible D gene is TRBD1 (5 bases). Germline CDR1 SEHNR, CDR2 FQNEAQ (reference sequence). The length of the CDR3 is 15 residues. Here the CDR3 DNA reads TGTGCCAGCAGTGACAGTTTATCCGGAAACAATGAACAGTTCTTC. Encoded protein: CASSDSLSGNNEQFF.

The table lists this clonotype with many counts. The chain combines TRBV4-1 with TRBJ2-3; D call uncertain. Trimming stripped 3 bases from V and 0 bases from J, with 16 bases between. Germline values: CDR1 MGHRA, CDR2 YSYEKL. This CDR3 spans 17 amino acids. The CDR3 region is CASSQDGTQSSTDTQYF. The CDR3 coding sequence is TGCGCCAGCAGCCAGGATGGTACACAGTCTAGCACAGATACGCAGTATTTT.